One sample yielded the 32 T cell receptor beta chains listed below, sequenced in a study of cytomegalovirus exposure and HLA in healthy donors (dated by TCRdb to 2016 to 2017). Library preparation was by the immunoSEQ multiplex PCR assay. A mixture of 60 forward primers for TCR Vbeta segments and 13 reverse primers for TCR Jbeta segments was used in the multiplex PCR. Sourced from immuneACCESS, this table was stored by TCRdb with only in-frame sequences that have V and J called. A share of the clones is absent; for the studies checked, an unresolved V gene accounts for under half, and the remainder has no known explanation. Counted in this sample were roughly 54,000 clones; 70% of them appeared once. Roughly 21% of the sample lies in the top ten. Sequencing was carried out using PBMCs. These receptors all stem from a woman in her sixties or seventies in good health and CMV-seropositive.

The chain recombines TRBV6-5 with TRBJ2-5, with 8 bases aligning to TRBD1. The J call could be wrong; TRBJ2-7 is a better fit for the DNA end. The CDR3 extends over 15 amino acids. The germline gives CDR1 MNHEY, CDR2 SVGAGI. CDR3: CASSYSETGVYEQYF. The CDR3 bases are TGTGCCAGCAGTTACTCCGAGACAGGGGTCTACGAGCAGTACTTC.

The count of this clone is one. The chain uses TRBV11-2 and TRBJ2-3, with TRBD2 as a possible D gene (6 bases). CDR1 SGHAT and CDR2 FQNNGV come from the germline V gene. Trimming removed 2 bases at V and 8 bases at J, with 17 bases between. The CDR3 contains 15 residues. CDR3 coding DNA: TGTGCCAGCAGCTTATCGGGACTGCCAGGGCGTACGCAGTATTTT. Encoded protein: CASSLSGLPGRTQYF.

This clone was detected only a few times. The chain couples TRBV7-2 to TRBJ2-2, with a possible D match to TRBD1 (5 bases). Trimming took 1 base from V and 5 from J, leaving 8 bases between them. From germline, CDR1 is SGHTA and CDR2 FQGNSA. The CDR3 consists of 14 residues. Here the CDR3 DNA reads TGTGCCAGCAGCTTAGAAGGGGTTACCGGGGAGCTGTTTTTT. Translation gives CASSLEGVTGELFF. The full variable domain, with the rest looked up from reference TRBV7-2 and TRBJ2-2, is GAGVSQSPSNKVTEKGKDVELRCDPISGHTALYWYRQSLGQGLEFLIYFQGNSAPDKSGLPSDRFSAERTGGSVSTLTIQRTQQEDSAVYLCASSLEGVTGELFFGEGSRLTVL.

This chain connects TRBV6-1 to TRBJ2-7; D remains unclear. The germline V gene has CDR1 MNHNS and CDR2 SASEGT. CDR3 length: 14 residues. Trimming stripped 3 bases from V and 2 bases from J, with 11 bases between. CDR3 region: CASSDSYRPYEQYF. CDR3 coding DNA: TGTGCCAGCAGTGATTCGTACAGACCCTACGAGCAGTACTTC.

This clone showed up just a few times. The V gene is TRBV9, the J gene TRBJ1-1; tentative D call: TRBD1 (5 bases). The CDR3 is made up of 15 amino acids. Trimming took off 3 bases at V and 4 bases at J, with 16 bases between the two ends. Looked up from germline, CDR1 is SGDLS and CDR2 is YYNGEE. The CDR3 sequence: CASSGGPGGSTEAFF. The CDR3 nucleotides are TGTGCCAGCAGCGGAGGCCCGGGGGGAAGCACTGAAGCTTTCTTT.

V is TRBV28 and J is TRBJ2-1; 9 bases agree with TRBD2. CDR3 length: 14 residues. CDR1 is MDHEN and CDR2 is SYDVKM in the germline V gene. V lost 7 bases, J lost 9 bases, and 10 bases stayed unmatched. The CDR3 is CASKLAGGFGEQFF. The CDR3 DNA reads TGTGCCAGCAAGCTGGCGGGGGGGTTCGGTGAGCAGTTCTTC.

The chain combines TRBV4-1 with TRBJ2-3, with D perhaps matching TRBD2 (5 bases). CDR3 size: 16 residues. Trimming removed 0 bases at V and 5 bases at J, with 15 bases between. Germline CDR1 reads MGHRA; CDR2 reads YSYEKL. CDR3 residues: CASSQDVAEARDTQYF. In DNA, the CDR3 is TGCGCCAGCAGCCAAGACGTGGCGGAGGCTAGAGATACGCAGTATTTT.

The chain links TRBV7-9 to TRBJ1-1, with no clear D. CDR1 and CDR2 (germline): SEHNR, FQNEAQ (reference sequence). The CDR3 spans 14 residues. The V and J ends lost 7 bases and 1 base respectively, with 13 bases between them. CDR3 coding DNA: TGTGCCAGCATCCGCGGGGAACAGAACACTGAAGCTTTCTTT. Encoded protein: CASIRGEQNTEAFF.

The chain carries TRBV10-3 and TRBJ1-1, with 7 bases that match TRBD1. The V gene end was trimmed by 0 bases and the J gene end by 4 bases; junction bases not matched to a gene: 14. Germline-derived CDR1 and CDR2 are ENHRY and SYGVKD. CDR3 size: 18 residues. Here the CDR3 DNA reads TGTGCCATCAGTGAGTCGTCGACAGGGAGGCTAATTGGCACTGAAGCTTTCTTT. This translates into CAISESSTGRLIGTEAFF.

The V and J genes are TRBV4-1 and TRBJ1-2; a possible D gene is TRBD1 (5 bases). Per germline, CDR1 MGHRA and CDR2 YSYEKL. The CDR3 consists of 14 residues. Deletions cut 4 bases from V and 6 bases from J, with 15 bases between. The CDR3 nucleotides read TGCGCCAGCAGCCGACAACGGTCGGGGGATGGCTACACCTTC. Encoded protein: CASSRQRSGDGYTF.

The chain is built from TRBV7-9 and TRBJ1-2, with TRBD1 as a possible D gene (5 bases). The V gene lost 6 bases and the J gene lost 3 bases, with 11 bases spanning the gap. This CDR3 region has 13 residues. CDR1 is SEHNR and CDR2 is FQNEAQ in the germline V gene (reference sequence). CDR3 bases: TGTGCCAGCAGTAGACAGTTAGACTATGGCTACACCTTC. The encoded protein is CASSRQLDYGYTF.

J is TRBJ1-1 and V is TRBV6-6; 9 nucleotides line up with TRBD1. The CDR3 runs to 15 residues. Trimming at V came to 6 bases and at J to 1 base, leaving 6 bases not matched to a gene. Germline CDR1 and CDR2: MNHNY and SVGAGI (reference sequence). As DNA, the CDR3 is TGTGCCAGCAGGCTGGGACAGGGAAAGAACACTGAAGCTTTCTTT. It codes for CASRLGQGKNTEAFF.

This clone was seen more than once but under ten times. This CDR3 is CASSQEFQTGSTGANVLTF. The CDR3 DNA follows: TGCGCCAGCAGCCAAGAGTTTCAAACAGGAAGCACTGGGGCCAACGTCCTGACTTTC. The chain has TRBV4-3 and TRBJ2-6; D may be TRBD1 (5 bases). CDR1 is LGHNA and CDR2 is YSLEER in the germline V gene. With 0 bases removed from V and 2 bases from J, the gap between germline ends came to 17 bases. The CDR3 loop spans 19 amino acids.

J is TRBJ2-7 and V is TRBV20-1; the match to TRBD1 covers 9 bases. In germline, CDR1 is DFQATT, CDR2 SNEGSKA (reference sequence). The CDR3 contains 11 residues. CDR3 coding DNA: TGCAAGTTGGACAGGGGTTACGAGCAGTACTTC. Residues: CKLDRGYEQYF.

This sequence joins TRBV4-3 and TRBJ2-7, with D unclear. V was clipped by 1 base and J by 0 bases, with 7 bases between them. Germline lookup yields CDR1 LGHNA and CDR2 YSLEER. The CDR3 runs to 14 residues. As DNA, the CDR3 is TGCGCCAGCAGCCAAGTTTTGAGCTCCTACGAGCAGTACTTC. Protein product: CASSQVLSSYEQYF.

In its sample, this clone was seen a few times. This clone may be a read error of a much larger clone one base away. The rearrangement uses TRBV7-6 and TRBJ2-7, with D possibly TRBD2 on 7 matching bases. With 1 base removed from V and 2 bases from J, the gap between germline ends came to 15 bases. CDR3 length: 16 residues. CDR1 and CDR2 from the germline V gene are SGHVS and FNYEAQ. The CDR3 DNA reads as TGTGCCAGCAGCTTAGAGTTTGGGGGGGCCCCCTACGAGCAGTACTTC. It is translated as CASSLEFGGAPYEQYF. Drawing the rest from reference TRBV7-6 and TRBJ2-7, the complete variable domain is GAGVSQSPRYKVTKRGQDVALRCDPISGHVSLYWYRQALGQGPEFLTYFNYEAQQDKSGLPNDRFSAERPEGSISTLTIQRTEQRDSAMYRCASSLEFGGAPYEQYFGPGTRLTVT.

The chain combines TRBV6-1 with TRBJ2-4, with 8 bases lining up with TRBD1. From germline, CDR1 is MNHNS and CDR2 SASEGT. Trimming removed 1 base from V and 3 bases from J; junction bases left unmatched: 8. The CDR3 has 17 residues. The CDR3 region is CASSEEPTGAGKNIQYF. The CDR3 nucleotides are TGTGCCAGCAGTGAAGAGCCGACAGGGGCTGGCAAAAACATTCAGTACTTC.

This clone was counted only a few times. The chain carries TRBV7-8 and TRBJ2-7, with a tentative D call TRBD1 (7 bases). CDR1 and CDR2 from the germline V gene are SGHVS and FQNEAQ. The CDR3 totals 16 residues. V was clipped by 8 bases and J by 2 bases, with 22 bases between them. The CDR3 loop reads CASGGSRRDRTYEQYF. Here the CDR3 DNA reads TGTGCCAGCGGGGGGTCCAGGAGGGACAGAACCTACGAGCAGTACTTC.

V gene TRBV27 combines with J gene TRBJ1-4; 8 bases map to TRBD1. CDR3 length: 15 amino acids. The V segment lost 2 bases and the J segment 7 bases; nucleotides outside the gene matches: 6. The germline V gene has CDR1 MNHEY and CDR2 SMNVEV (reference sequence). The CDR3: CASSLTSGGGEKLFF. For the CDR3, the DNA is TGTGCCAGCAGTTTAACGTCAGGGGGCGGTGAAAAACTGTTTTTT.

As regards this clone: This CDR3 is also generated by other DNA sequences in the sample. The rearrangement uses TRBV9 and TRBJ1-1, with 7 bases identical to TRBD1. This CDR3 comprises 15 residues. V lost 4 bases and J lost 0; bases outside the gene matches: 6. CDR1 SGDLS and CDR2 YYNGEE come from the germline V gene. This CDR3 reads CASSPRTGLNTEAFF. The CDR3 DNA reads TGTGCCAGCAGCCCCCGGACAGGTTTGAACACTGAAGCTTTCTTT. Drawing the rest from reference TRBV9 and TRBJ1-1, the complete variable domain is DSGVTQTPKHLITATGQRVTLRCSPRSGDLSVYWYQQSLDQGLQFLIQYYNGEERAKGNILERFSAQQFPDLHSELNLSSLELGDSALYFCASSPRTGLNTEAFFGQGTRLTVV.

CDR3 loop: CASSLEGANTGELFF. CDR3 coding DNA: TGTGCCAGCAGCTTAGAGGGAGCGAACACCGGGGAGCTGTTTTTT. The chain uses TRBV7-2 and TRBJ2-2, with a weak D call TRBD2 (5 bases). CDR1 and CDR2 from the germline V gene are SGHTA and FQGNSA. The CDR3 extends over 15 amino acids. V was shortened by 1 base and J by 0 bases, with 6 bases between the two germline ends.

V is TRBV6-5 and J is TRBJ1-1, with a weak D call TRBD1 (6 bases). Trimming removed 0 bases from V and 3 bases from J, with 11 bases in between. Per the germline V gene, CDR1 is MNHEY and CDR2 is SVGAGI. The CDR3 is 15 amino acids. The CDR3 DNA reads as TGTGCCAGCAGTTACTCAGGGGACACCTACACTGAAGCTTTCTTT. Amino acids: CASSYSGDTYTEAFF.

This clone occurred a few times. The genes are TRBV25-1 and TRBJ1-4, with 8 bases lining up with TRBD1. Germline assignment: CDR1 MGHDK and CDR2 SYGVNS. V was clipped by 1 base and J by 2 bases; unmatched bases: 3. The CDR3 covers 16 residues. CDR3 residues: CASSEWTGKTNEKLFF. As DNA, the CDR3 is TGTGCCAGCAGTGAATGGACAGGGAAGACTAATGAAAAACTGTTTTTT.

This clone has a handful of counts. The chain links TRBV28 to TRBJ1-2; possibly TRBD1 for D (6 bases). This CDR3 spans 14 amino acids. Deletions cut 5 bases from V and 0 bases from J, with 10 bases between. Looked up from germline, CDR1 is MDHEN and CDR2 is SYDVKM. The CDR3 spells CASSQRQANYGYTF. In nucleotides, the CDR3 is TGTGCCAGCAGTCAGAGACAGGCTAACTATGGCTACACCTTC.

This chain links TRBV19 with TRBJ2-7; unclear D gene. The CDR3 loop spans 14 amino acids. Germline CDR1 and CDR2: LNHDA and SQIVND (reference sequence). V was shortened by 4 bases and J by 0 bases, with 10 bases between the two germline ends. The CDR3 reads CASSSSGSSYEQYF. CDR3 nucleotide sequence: TGTGCCAGTAGTAGTTCAGGAAGCTCCTACGAGCAGTACTTC.

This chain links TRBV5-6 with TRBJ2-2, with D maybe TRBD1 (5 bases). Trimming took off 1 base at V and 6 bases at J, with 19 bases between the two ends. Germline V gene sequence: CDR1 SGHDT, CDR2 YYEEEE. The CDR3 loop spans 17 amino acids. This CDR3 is CASSLYAGSSYAGELFF. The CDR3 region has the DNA TGTGCCAGCAGCTTGTACGCAGGGTCATCCTACGCCGGGGAGCTGTTTTTT.

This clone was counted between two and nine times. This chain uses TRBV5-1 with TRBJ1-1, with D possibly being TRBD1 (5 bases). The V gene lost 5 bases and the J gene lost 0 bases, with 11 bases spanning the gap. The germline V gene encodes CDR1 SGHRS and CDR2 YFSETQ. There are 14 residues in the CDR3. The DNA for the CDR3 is TGCGCCAGCAGATCGGACAAAATGAACACTGAAGCTTTCTTT. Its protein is CASRSDKMNTEAFF. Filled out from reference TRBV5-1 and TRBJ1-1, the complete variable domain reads KAGVTQTPRYLIKTRGQQVTLSCSPISGHRSVSWYQQTPGQGLQFLFEYFSETQRNKGNFPGRFSGRQFSNSRSEMNVSTLELGDSALYLCASRSDKMNTEAFFGQGTRLTVV.

The CDR3 DNA is TGCGCCAGCAGTGAGACCTCCGGGACAGGGCCTGAAGCTTTCTTT. Its translation is CASSETSGTGPEAFF. The rearrangement uses TRBV10-2 and TRBJ1-1; 9 bases align to TRBD1. The CDR3 is 15 residues long. Germline V gene sequence: CDR1 WSHSY, CDR2 SAAADI. The trim removed 2 bases at V and 6 bases at J, leaving 7 bases unmatched.

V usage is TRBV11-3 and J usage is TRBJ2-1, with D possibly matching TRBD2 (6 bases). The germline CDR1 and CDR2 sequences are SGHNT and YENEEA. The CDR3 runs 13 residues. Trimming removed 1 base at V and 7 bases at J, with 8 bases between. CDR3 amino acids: CASSLVGGNEQFF. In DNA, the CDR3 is TGTGCCAGCAGCTTAGTCGGGGGTAATGAGCAGTTCTTC.

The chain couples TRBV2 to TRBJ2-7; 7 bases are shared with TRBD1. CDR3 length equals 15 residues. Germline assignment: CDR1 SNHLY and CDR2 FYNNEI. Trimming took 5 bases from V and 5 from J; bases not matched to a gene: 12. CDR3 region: CASSLSRGNLNEQYF. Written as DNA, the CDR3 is TGTGCCAGCAGTTTAAGCAGGGGGAACTTGAACGAGCAGTACTTC.

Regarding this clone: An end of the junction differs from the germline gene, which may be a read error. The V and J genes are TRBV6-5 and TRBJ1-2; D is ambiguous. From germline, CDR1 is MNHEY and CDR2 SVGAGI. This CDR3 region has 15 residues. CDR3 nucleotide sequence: TGTGCCAGCAATTACCGAGGGCGCCGAGACTATGGCTACACCTTC. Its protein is CASNYRGRRDYGYTF.

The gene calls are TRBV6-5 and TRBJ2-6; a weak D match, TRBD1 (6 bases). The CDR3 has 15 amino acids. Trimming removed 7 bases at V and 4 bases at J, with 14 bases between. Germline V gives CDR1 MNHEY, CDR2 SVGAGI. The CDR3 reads CASNNRDTGANVLTF. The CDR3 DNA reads TGTGCCAGCAACAACAGGGATACCGGGGCCAACGTCCTGACTTTC.